Each of the 8 T cell receptor beta chains below was sequenced from the same sample in a study of siplizumab effects on memory and regulatory T cells. The assay was immunoSEQ multiplex PCR, and TCRdb's table has in-frame clones only and misses some. The table includes roughly 60,000 clones, approximately 93% detected once. Sequenced material: CD8+ T cells sorted from blood. The receptors derive from a human donor in good health.

V and J are TRBV5-1 and TRBJ2-5; TRBD1 aligns across 7 bases. CDR3 length: 16 amino acids. The germline V gene encodes CDR1 SGHRS and CDR2 YFSETQ. V shed 1 base and J 0 bases; nucleotides not matched to a gene: 6. CDR3 DNA sequence: TGCGCCAGCAGCTTGTCCGGGACAGCGTACCAAGAGACCCAGTACTTC. This gives the protein CASSLSGTAYQETQYF.

The V gene is TRBV7-9, the J gene TRBJ2-1; D call uncertain. V dropped 4 bases and J dropped 5 bases, with 9 bases sitting between them. CDR3 size: 13 residues. Germline V gives CDR1 SEHNR, CDR2 FQNEAQ (reference sequence). The CDR3 loop is CASSSSTNNEQFF. CDR3 bases: TGTGCCAGCAGCTCTTCGACAAACAATGAGCAGTTCTTC. Using reference TRBV7-9 and TRBJ2-1 for the parts outside the CDR3, the full variable domain is DTGVSQNPRHKITKRGQNVTFRCDPISEHNRLYWYRQTLGQGPEFLTYFQNEAQLEKSRLLSDRFSAERPKGSFSTLEIQRTEQGDSAMYLCASSSSTNNEQFFGPGTRLTVL.

This sequence joins TRBV19 and TRBJ1-6; D unresolved. The CDR3 has 9 residues. Trimming left V 8 bases short and J 10 bases short, with 3 bases between. Germline CDR1 reads LNHDA; CDR2 reads SQIVND (reference sequence). CDR3 bases: TGTGCCAGTGTGTCACCCCTCCACTTT. Its translation: CASVSPLHF.

This clone was seen a few times. The chain links TRBV30 to TRBJ1-2; maybe TRBD1 (5 bases). Germline CDR1 and CDR2: GTSNPN and SVGIG (reference sequence). V lost 5 bases and J lost 3, with 19 bases in between. This CDR3 comprises 15 residues. CDR3 region: CAWGPGVGTYYGYTF. The CDR3 DNA is TGTGCCTGGGGTCCCGGGGTGGGGACCTACTATGGCTACACCTTC. The whole variable domain, remainder taken from reference TRBV30 and TRBJ1-2, is SQTIHQWPATLVQPVGSPLSLECTVEGTSNPNLYWYRQAAGRGLQLLFYSVGIGQISSEVPQNLSASRPQDRQFILSSKKLLLSDSGFYLCAWGPGVGTYYGYTFGSGTRLTVV.

The CDR3 here is CASSLWEGREETQYF. The CDR3 region has the DNA TGTGCCAGCAGTTTGTGGGAGGGGAGGGAGGAGACCCAGTACTTC. The chain has TRBV28 and TRBJ2-5; 7 nucleotides agree with TRBD2. The CDR3 has 15 amino acids. Trimming at V came to 3 bases and at J to 5 bases, leaving 9 bases not matched to a gene. Germline V gene lookup returns CDR1 MDHEN and CDR2 SYDVKM. The variable domain in full, with the rest retrieved from reference TRBV28 and TRBJ2-5, is DVKVTQSSRYLVKRTGEKVFLECVQDMDHENMFWYRQDPGLGLRLIYFSYDVKMKEKGDIPEGYSVSREKKERFSLILESASTNQTSMYLCASSLWEGREETQYFGPGTRLLVL.

The chain couples TRBV7-9 to TRBJ2-1; unclear D gene. Germline V CDR1 and CDR2: SEHNR, FQNEAQ (reference sequence). The CDR3 length is 13 residues. The V end lost 1 base, the J end lost 4 bases, and 5 bases lay between the germline ends. Written as DNA, the CDR3 is TGTGCCAGCAGCTTAGGCACTTACAATGAGCAGTTCTTC. Amino acids: CASSLGTYNEQFF.

The chain is built from TRBV7-9 and TRBJ1-3; D perhaps matches TRBD1 (6 bases). Trimming pared 6 bases from V and 4 bases from J, leaving 16 bases between. Germline assignment: CDR1 SEHNR and CDR2 FQNEAQ (reference sequence). The CDR3 is 15 amino acids. The CDR3 coding sequence is TGTGCCAGCAGACAACAGGGTTTGTCCGGAAACACCATATATTTT. Protein: CASRQQGLSGNTIYF.

This clone was seen once. The genes are TRBV27 and TRBJ2-5, with 7 bases lining up with TRBD1. Germline-derived CDR1 and CDR2 are MNHEY and SMNVEV (reference sequence). The V and J ends lost 4 bases and 2 bases, in that order; junction bases with no gene match: 1. This CDR3 spans 13 amino acids. The CDR3 loop is CASSWTGQETQYF. The CDR3 coding sequence is TGTGCCAGCAGTTGGACAGGTCAAGAGACCCAGTACTTC.